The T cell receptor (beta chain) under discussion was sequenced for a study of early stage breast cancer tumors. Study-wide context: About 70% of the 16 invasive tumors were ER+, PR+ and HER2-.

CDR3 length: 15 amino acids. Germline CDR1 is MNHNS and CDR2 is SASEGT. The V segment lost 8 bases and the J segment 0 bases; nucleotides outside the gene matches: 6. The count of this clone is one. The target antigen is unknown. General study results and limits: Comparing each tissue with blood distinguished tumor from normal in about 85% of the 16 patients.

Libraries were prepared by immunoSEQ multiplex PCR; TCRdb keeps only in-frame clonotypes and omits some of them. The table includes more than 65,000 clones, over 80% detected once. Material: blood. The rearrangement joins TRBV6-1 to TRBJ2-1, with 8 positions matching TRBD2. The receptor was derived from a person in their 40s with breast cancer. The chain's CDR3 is CASYVGTSSYNEQFF. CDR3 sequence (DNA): TGTGCCAGCTATGTTGGGACTAGCTCCTACAATGAGCAGTTCTTC.